This T cell receptor beta chain stems from a study of post-analysis software for immune sequencing data. Study-wide findings and caveats: Higher frequency in patients than in controls was seen for about five TRBV segments, with TRBV5-6, TRBV5-1 and TRBV20-1 among them.

This CDR3 spans 15 amino acids. V lost 4 bases, J lost 3 bases, and 15 bases lay in between. Germline V gene lookup returns CDR1 MNHEY and CDR2 SMNVEV (reference sequence). The TCR beta cDNA libraries contained unique molecular identifiers. Each CDR3 protein is one row after TCRdb ran MiXCR on the PCR reads. Of approximately 730,000 distinct CDR3 sequences listed, approximately 44% are singletons. This clonotype was observed a handful of times. No antigen is known for it. The sequencing input was blood. This chain links TRBV27 with TRBJ1-2, with a possible D match to TRBD1 (5 bases). The origin of this receptor is a girl under 18 with multiple sclerosis. The CDR3 DNA is TGTGCCAGCAGTTCCAACAGGAGAGAGGACTATGGCTACACCTTC. The encoded protein is CASSSNRREDYGYTF.